The next 16 T cell receptor beta chains were all read from a single sample in a study of blood T cell repertoires in COVID-19. Profiled with immunoSEQ multiplex PCR; TCRdb holds only in-frame clones, not every one. The data show 150,000 or so clones, roughly 90% seen once. The sequenced sample was PBMCs or T cells enriched from blood (not recorded which). These receptors all stem from a woman in her 40s who had been exposed to COVID-19.

Here the CDR3 DNA reads TGTGCCACCAGCAGGGGGCGGACAGGGGGAGCCTACGAGCAGTACTTC. Encoded protein: CATSRGRTGGAYEQYF. The rearrangement uses TRBV15 and TRBJ2-7; 10 nucleotides line up with TRBD1. In germline, CDR1 is LNHNV, CDR2 YYDKDF (reference sequence). The CDR3 runs to 16 residues. V shed 3 bases and J 2 bases; nucleotides not matched to a gene: 7.

The chain uses TRBV29-1 and TRBJ1-1, with a weak D call TRBD1 (5 bases). V was pared by 3 bases and J by 1 base, with 15 bases between. This CDR3 has 15 residues. Germline V gives CDR1 SQVTM, CDR2 ANQGSEA. The CDR3 nucleotides are TGCAGCGTTGAGGTGGGTACAGGCGCGAACACTGAAGCTTTCTTT. It translates to CSVEVGTGANTEAFF.

On this clone itself: Other nucleotide sequences in the sample specify the same CDR3. The chain recombines TRBV6-2 or TRBV6-3 with TRBJ1-1; D is uncertain. Germline assignment: CDR1 MNHEY and CDR2 SVGEGT. The V end was cut by 1 base, the J end by 10 bases, with 7 bases between. The CDR3 runs 11 residues. CDR3: CASSYFRGAFF. The CDR3 DNA follows: TGTGCCAGCAGTTACTTCCGGGGAGCTTTCTTT.

The gene calls are TRBV3-1 (or the pseudogene TRBV3-2) and TRBJ2-1, with a weak D call TRBD1 (5 bases). The V gene's germline CDR1 is LGHDT and CDR2 YNNKEL (reference sequence). This CDR3 region has 14 residues. Trimming shortened V by 1 base and J by 6 bases, and 10 bases separated the two germline ends. This chain's CDR3 is CASSQGGDGNEQFF. In DNA, the CDR3 is TGTGCCAGCAGCCAAGGGGGCGACGGCAATGAGCAGTTCTTC.

This chain connects TRBV12-3 or TRBV12-4 to TRBJ2-5; D unclear. The CDR3 spans 12 residues. The ends were cut back, 3 bases at V and 9 bases at J, with 11 bases in the middle. This chain's CDR3 is CASSFPSSSQYF. CDR3 nucleotide sequence: TGTGCCAGCAGTTTCCCTTCGTCGTCCCAGTACTTC.

The chain joins TRBV5-1 to TRBJ2-1; 7 bases align to TRBD2. V gave up 2 bases and J gave up 5 bases; unmatched junction bases: 13. The germline V gene encodes CDR1 SGHRS and CDR2 YFSETQ. The CDR3 is 17 residues long. The CDR3 nucleotides read TGCGCCAGCAGCTTATCCCCCGGGGGGATCCGGAACAATGAGCAGTTCTTC. This sequence encodes CASSLSPGGIRNNEQFF. The complete variable domain, with remaining parts taken from reference TRBV5-1 and TRBJ2-1, reads KAGVTQTPRYLIKTRGQQVTLSCSPISGHRSVSWYQQTPGQGLQFLFEYFSETQRNKGNFPGRFSGRQFSNSRSEMNVSTLELGDSALYLCASSLSPGGIRNNEQFFGPGTRLTVL.

The V call is TRBV3-1 (or the pseudogene TRBV3-2), the J call TRBJ2-3, with TRBD2 identical over 15 bases. The CDR3 is made up of 16 amino acids. Germline-derived CDR1 and CDR2 are LGHDT and YNNKEL (reference sequence). The junction had 1 base not matched to a gene; V was cut back by 3 bases and J by 3 bases. Here the CDR3 DNA reads TGTGCCAGCAGCCACGGACTAGCGGGAGGGACAGATACGCAGTATTTT. The encoded protein is CASSHGLAGGTDTQYF.

The chain employs TRBV28 and TRBJ2-2, with 7 positions matching TRBD2. The CDR3 runs to 16 residues. Per germline, CDR1 MDHEN and CDR2 SYDVKM. The junction had 6 bases not matched to a gene; V was cut back by 1 base and J by 4 bases. In DNA form, the CDR3 reads TGTGCCAGCAGTTTATTGGTAGCGGGTTCCACCGGGGAGCTGTTTTTT. It yields the protein CASSLLVAGSTGELFF. Combining the CDR3 with reference TRBV28 and TRBJ2-2 gives the whole variable domain DVKVTQSSRYLVKRTGEKVFLECVQDMDHENMFWYRQDPGLGLRLIYFSYDVKMKEKGDIPEGYSVSREKKERFSLILESASTNQTSMYLCASSLLVAGSTGELFFGEGSRLTVL.

The V call is TRBV5-8, the J call TRBJ1-1, with 9 bases matching TRBD1. The CDR3 runs to 16 residues. V trimming: 1 base; J trimming: 5 bases; junction bases outside the gene matches: 9. Germline CDR1 SGHTS, CDR2 YDEGEE. In nucleotides, the CDR3 is TGTGCCAGCAGCTTGCCGTATACAGGGGGCCGGACTGAAGCTTTCTTT. It encodes CASSLPYTGGRTEAFF.

The chain recombines TRBV7-9 with TRBJ1-4, with 8 bases aligning to TRBD1. Per germline, CDR1 SEHNR and CDR2 FQNEAQ (reference sequence). This CDR3 comprises 15 residues. Losses at the gene ends were 6 bases for V and 6 bases for J; bases not matched to a gene: 9. The CDR3 spells CASSYDGQGYEKLFF. Written as DNA, the CDR3 is TGTGCCAGCAGTTACGACGGACAGGGCTATGAAAAACTGTTTTTT.

The V gene is TRBV7-9, the J gene TRBJ1-5; perhaps TRBD1 as D (6 bases). The CDR3 is 18 amino acids. CDR1 is SEHNR, CDR2 FQNEAQ, per germline (reference sequence). With 5 bases removed from V and 1 base from J, the gap between germline ends came to 21 bases. CDR3 nucleotide sequence: TGTGCCAGCAGCGCTTTGGGGGCCTCACTAGGGAGCAATCAGCCCCAGCATTTT. It yields the protein CASSALGASLGSNQPQHF.

The chain couples TRBV25-1 to TRBJ1-2; TRBD1 is a possible D gene (5 bases). V lost 5 bases and J 5 bases, leaving 9 bases between the germline ends. In germline, CDR1 is MGHDK, CDR2 SYGVNS. This CDR3 spans 12 amino acids. The CDR3 DNA sequence: TGTGCCAGCAGTATGGGACTGTATGGCTACACCTTC. Translated, it gives CASSMGLYGYTF.

The rearrangement uses TRBV19 and TRBJ1-1; perhaps TRBD1 as D (5 bases). Trimming cost V 7 bases and J 9 bases, with 21 bases left between them. There are 14 residues in the CDR3. Germline assignment: CDR1 LNHDA and CDR2 SQIVND (reference sequence). The CDR3 region has the DNA TGTGCCAGTATGGCGCGGTCTCAAGGGGTGAAAGCTTTCTTT. Its translation is CASMARSQGVKAFF.

The chain uses TRBV6-5 and TRBJ2-3, with 7 positions matching TRBD1. CDR3 size: 12 residues. CDR1 is MNHEY and CDR2 is SVGAGI in the germline V gene. The V segment lost 7 bases and the J segment 12 bases; nucleotides outside the gene matches: 10. The CDR3 region is CASKETGPRQYF. The CDR3 nucleotides are TGTGCCAGCAAAGAGACAGGGCCCCGTCAGTATTTT.

The chain links TRBV9 to TRBJ2-7; maybe TRBD2 (6 bases). This CDR3 contains 13 residues. Germline loops: CDR1 SGDLS, CDR2 YYNGEE. Trimming stripped 3 bases from V and 2 bases from J, with 9 bases between. For the CDR3, the DNA is TGTGCCAGCAGCGCGGAGGGCCCCTACGAGCAGTACTTC. Its translation is CASSAEGPYEQYF.

The chain has TRBV7-3 and TRBJ1-2; 9 bases fit TRBD1. After removal of 0 bases from V and 4 bases from J, the junction contained 3 bases not matched to a gene. Per germline, CDR1 SGHTA and CDR2 FQGTGA. The CDR3 is made up of 15 amino acids. This CDR3 reads CASSLTSGQGYGYTF. As DNA, the CDR3 is TGTGCCAGCAGCTTAACGTCGGGACAGGGCTATGGCTACACCTTC.